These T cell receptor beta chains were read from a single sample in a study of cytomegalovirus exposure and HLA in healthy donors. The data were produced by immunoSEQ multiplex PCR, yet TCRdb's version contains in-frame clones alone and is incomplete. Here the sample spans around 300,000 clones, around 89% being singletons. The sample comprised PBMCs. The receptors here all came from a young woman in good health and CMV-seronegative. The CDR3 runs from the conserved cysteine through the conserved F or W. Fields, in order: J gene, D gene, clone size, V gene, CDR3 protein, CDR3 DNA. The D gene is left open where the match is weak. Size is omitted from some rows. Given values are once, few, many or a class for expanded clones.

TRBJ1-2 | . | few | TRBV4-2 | CASSQESRQINYGYTF | TGTGCCAGCAGCCAAGAATCTCGACAGATTAACTATGGCTACACCTTC
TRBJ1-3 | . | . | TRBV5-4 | CASSAFSGSGNTIYF | TGTGCCAGCAGCGCCTTTTCGGGCTCTGGAAACACCATATATTTT
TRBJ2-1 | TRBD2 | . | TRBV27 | CASSSLLRTSGTSHEQFF | TGTGCCAGCAGTTCATTACTACGGACTAGCGGGACTTCGCATGAGCAGTTCTTC
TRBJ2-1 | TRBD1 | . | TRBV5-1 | CASSLGRGIPNEQFF | TGCGCCAGCAGCTTGGGCAGGGGGATTCCCAATGAGCAGTTCTTC
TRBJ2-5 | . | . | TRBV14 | CASSFSRGPQETQYF | TGTGCCAGCAGCTTCTCGCGGGGCCCCCAAGAGACCCAGTACTTC
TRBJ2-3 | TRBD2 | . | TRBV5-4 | CASSRTSGSTDTQYF | TGTGCCAGCAGCCGGACTAGCGGGAGCACAGATACGCAGTATTTT
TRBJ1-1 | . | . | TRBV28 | CASSLIGNTEAFF | TGTGCCAGCAGTCTAATCGGGAACACTGAAGCTTTCTTT
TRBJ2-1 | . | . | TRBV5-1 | CASSPGWIKVTYNEQFF | TGCGCCAGCAGCCCGGGATGGATTAAGGTGACCTACAATGAGCAGTTCTTC
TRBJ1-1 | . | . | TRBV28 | CASSRGQPEAFF | TGTGCCAGCAGCCGAGGACAGCCCGAAGCTTTCTTT
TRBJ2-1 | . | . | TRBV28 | CASRYFWCWGHLDNEQFF | TGTGCCAGCAGATATTTTTGGTGTTGGGGACACCTAGACAATGAGCAGTTCTTC
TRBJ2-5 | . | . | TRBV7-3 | CASSDRETQYF | TGTGCCAGCAGCGACAGGGAGACCCAGTACTTC
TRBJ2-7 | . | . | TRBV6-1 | CASSESSYEQYF | TGTGCCAGCAGTGAATCCAGCTACGAGCAGTACTTC
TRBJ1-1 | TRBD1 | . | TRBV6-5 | CASSSPGQGNTEAFF | TGTGCCAGCAGTAGTCCGGGACAGGGGAACACTGAAGCTTTCTTT
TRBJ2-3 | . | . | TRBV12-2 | CASRFPRQGARTDTQYF | TGTGCAAGTCGCTTCCCCCGACAGGGGGCGAGGACAGATACGCAGTATTTT
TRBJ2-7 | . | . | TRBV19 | CASSISSGGSGVPYEQYF | TGTGCCAGTAGTATAAGCTCCGGGGGAAGCGGAGTTCCCTACGAGCAGTACTTC
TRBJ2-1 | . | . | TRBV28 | CASALPLAYNEQFF | TGTGCCAGCGCGTTACCCCTAGCGTACAATGAGCAGTTCTTC
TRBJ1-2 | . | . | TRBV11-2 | CASGGWGGDSNYGYTF | TGTGCCAGCGGAGGGTGGGGAGGGGACTCCAACTATGGCTACACCTTC
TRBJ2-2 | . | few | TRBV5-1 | CASSSLLDFGGELFF | TGCGCCAGCAGCTCCCTACTAGACTTCGGAGGGGAGCTGTTTTTT
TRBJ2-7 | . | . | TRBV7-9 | CASSLNRDTSYEQYF | TGTGCCAGCAGCCTCAACAGGGATACCTCCTACGAGCAGTACTTC
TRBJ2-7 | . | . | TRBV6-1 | CASSEGTYPLEQYF | TGTGCCAGCAGTGAAGGGACTTACCCCCTGGAGCAGTACTTC